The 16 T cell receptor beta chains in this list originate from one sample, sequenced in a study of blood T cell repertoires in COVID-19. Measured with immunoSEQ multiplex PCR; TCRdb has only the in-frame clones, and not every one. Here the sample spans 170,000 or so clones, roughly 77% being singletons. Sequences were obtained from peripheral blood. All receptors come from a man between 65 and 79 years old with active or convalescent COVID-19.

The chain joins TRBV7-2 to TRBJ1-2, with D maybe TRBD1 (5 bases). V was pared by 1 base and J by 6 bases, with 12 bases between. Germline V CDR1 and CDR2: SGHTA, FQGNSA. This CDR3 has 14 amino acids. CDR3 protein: CASSLGSRVDGYTF. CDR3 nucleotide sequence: TGTGCCAGCAGCTTAGGTAGCAGGGTGGATGGCTACACCTTC.

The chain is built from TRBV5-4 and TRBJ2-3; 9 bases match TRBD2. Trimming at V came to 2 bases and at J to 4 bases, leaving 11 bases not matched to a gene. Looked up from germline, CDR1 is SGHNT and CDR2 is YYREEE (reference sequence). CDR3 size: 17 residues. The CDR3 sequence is CASSLGLQRGAPDTQYF. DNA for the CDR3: TGTGCCAGCAGCTTAGGCTTGCAGCGGGGGGCCCCAGATACGCAGTATTTT.

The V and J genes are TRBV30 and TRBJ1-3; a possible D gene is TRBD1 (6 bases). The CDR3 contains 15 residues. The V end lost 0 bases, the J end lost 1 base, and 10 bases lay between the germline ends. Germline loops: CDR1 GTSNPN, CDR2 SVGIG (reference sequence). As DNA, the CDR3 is TGTGCCTGGAGTGTGGGGGCTTTTTCTGGAAACACCATATATTTT. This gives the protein CAWSVGAFSGNTIYF.

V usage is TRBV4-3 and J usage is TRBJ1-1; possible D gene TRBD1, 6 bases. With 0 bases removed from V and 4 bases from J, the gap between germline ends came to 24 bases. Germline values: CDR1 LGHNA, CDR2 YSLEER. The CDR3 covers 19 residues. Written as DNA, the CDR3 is TGCGCCAGCAGCCAAGATCTAGCGGGGGGGGCGGTACGAGGCACTGAAGCTTTCTTT. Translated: CASSQDLAGGAVRGTEAFF.

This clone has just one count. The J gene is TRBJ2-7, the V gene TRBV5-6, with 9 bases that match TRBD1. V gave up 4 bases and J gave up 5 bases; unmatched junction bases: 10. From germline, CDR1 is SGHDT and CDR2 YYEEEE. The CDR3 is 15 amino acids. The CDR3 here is CASSAAGTGSHEQYF. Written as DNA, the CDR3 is TGTGCCAGCAGCGCCGCCGGGACAGGGTCTCACGAGCAGTACTTC.

The CDR3 coding sequence is TGCGCCAGCAGTCCGACCGGGACTATCTCCTACAATGAGCAGTTCTTC. Its protein is CASSPTGTISYNEQFF. The chain carries TRBV5-1 and TRBJ2-1; 7 nucleotides align to TRBD2. The CDR3 is 16 amino acids. The ends lost 5 bases at V and 0 bases at J; junction bases unmatched: 8. Germline CDR1 is SGHRS and CDR2 is YFSETQ.

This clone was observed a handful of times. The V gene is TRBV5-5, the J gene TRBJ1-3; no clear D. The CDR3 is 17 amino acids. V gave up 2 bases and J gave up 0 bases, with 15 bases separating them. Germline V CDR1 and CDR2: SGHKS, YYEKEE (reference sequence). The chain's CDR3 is CASSLLNRAFSGNTIYF. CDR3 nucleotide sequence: TGTGCCAGCAGCTTATTAAACCGAGCCTTCTCTGGAAACACCATATATTTT.

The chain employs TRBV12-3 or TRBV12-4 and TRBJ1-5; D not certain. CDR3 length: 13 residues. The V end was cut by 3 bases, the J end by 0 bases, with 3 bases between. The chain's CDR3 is CASSFNSNQPQHF. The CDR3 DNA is TGTGCCAGCAGTTTCAATAGCAATCAGCCCCAGCATTTT.

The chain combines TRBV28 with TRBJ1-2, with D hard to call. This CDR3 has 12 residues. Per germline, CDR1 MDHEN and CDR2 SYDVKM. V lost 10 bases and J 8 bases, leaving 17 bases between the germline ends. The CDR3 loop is CATKTQVAGYTF. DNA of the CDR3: TGTGCCACCAAGACCCAGGTTGCGGGCTACACCTTC.

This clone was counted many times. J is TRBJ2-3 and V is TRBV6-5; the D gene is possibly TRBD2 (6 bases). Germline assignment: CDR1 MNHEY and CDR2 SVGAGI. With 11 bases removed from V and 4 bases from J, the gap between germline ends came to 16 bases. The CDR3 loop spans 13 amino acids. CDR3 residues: CAAGGLQADTQYF. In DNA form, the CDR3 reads TGTGCCGCCGGGGGACTTCAGGCAGATACGCAGTATTTT.

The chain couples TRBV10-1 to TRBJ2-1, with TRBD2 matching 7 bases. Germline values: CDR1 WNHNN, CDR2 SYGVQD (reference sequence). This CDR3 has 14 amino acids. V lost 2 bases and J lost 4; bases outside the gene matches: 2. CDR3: CASSEGGGYNEQFF. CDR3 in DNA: TGCGCCAGCAGTGAGGGGGGGGGATACAATGAGCAGTTCTTC.

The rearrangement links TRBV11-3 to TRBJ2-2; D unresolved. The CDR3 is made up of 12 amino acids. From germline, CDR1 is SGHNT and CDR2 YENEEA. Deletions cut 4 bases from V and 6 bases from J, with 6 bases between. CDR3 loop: CASSYNAGELFF. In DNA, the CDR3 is TGTGCCAGCAGCTACAATGCCGGGGAGCTGTTTTTT. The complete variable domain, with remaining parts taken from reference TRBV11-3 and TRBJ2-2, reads EAGVVQSPRYKIIEKKQPVAFWCNPISGHNTLYWYLQNLGQGPELLIRYENEEAVDDSQLPKDRFSAERLKGVDSTLKIQPAELGDSAVYLCASSYNAGELFFGEGSRLTVL.

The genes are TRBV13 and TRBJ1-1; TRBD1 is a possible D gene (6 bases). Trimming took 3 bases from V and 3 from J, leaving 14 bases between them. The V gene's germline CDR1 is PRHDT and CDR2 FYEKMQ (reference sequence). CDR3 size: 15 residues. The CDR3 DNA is TGTGCCAGCAGCTTTTTTACAGGGTGGGACACTGAAGCTTTCTTT. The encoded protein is CASSFFTGWDTEAFF. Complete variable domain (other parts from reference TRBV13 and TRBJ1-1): AAGVIQSPRHLIKEKRETATLKCYPIPRHDTVYWYQQGPGQDPQFLISFYEKMQSDKGSIPDRFSAQQFSDYHSELNMSSLELGDSALYFCASSFFTGWDTEAFFGQGTRLTVV.

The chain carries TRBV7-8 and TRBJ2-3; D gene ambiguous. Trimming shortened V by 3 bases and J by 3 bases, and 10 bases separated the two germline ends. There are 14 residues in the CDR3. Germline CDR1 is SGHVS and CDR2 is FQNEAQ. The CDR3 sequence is CASSLEFRTDTQYF. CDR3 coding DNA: TGTGCCAGCAGCTTGGAGTTTAGGACAGATACGCAGTATTTT.

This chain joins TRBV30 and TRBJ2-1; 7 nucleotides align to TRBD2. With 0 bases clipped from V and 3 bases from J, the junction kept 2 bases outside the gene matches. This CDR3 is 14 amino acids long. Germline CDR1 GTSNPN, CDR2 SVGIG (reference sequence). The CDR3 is CAWSVKRDYNEQFF. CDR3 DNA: TGTGCCTGGAGTGTAAAGCGGGACTACAATGAGCAGTTCTTC.

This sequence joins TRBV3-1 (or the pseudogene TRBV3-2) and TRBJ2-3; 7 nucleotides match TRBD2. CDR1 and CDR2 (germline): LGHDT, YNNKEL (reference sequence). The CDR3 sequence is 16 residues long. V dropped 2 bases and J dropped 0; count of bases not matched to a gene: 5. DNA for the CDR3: TGTGCCAGCAGCCAAAGACGGCGGGGGAGCACAGATACGCAGTATTTT. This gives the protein CASSQRRRGSTDTQYF.